This T cell receptor beta chain was identified during a study of patients and donors after allogeneic stem cell transplantation. TCRdb passed the RT-PCR reads through MiXCR, listing each CDR3 protein once. This table has some 880,000 distinct CDR3 sequences, about a sixth appearing once. Trimming cost V 0 bases and J 9 bases; bases outside gene matches: 8. Per germline, CDR1 SGHRS and CDR2 YFSETQ. This CDR3 is built from 17 residues. The sample consisted of blood, either unsorted or a sorted T cell fraction (not recorded which). The chain joins TRBV5-1 to TRBJ2-1; TRBD2 agrees at 14 bases. This receptor was obtained from a human donor who was either an allogeneic HSCT recipient or a stem cell or donor lymphocyte infusion donor (not recorded which). It is not recorded whose cells these are; they may come from a transplant donor. The CDR3 DNA reads TGCGCCAGCAGCTTGGCCCTGACTAGCGGGGGGGCCGGTGAGCAGTTCTTC. It yields the protein CASSLALTSGGAGEQFF.